The 31 T cell receptor beta chains below were found in one sample sequenced in a study of beta chain features in type 1 diabetes. Sequencing targeted expressed TCRB transcripts, as all isolated RNA had been reverse transcribed. TCRdb's table, derived via immunoSEQ multiplex PCR, lists solely in-frame clones and lacks some. The sample yields about 470,000 clones, approximately 30% seen once. Specimen: naive CD4+ T cells from blood. The receptor source for this set is a man between 18 and 29 years old in good health.

This clone was seen a handful of times. The V gene is TRBV9, the J gene TRBJ2-5; TRBD2 agrees at 13 bases. Germline trimming cut 4 bases from V and 2 bases from J; bases unmatched to any gene: 2. CDR1 is SGDLS and CDR2 is YYNGEE in the germline V gene. This CDR3 comprises 15 residues. CDR3 sequence reads: CASSTGLAGQETQYF. The CDR3 DNA follows: TGTGCCAGCAGCACGGGACTAGCGGGGCAAGAGACCCAGTACTTC.

This clone was detected only a few times. The chain combines TRBV28 with TRBJ2-7; D is ambiguous. The V gene lost 10 bases and the J gene lost 3 bases, with 16 bases spanning the gap. CDR3 length: 13 residues. Germline lookup yields CDR1 MDHEN and CDR2 SYDVKM. The CDR3 spells CATLSPGIYEQYF. CDR3 coding DNA: TGTGCCACCCTCAGCCCGGGTATCTACGAGCAGTACTTC.

V and J are TRBV7-2 and TRBJ2-7; 7 nucleotides align to TRBD2. Germline CDR1 reads SGHTA; CDR2 reads FQGNSA. The V segment lost 0 bases and the J segment 6 bases; nucleotides outside the gene matches: 8. CDR3 length equals 15 residues. The CDR3 nucleotides read TGTGCCAGCAGCTTAGCGCCGCTAGGGAGGGGCGAGCAGTACTTC. It specifies CASSLAPLGRGEQYF.

This clone was counted only a few times. This chain links TRBV30 with TRBJ2-7, with 7 bases matching TRBD1. J lost 6 bases, V lost 4 bases, and 12 bases had no gene match. There are 14 residues in the CDR3. The germline gives CDR1 GTSNPN, CDR2 SVGIG (reference sequence). The CDR3 nucleotides are TGTGCCTGGACCCTGACAGGGTTTATATCCGAGCAGTACTTC. Residues: CAWTLTGFISEQYF.

The genes are TRBV28 and TRBJ2-3, with TRBD2 as a possible D gene (5 bases). The CDR3 sequence is 14 residues long. Germline-derived CDR1 and CDR2 are MDHEN and SYDVKM. V lost 4 bases and J lost 4, with 12 bases in between. DNA of the CDR3: TGTGCCAGCAGTTCACAGAGAGGGCCAGATACGCAGTATTTT. It yields the protein CASSSQRGPDTQYF. The whole variable domain, filled in from reference TRBV28 and TRBJ2-3, reads DVKVTQSSRYLVKRTGEKVFLECVQDMDHENMFWYRQDPGLGLRLIYFSYDVKMKEKGDIPEGYSVSREKKERFSLILESASTNQTSMYLCASSSQRGPDTQYFGPGTRLTVL.

Worth noting for this clone: At the DNA level, this CDR3 is encoded by other sequences in the same sample as well. The genes are TRBV20-1 and TRBJ1-2; perhaps TRBD1 as D (6 bases). Germline assignment: CDR1 DFQATT and CDR2 SNEGSKA (reference sequence). V was cut by 3 bases and J by 4 bases, with 6 bases left in between. The CDR3 consists of 11 residues. The CDR3 spells CSARTGYGYTF. CDR3 in DNA: TGCAGTGCTAGGACAGGCTATGGCTACACCTTC.

This clone was seen more than once but under ten times. This rearrangement joins TRBV29-1 to TRBJ2-7; no clear D. The CDR3 sequence is 13 residues long. Germline CDR1 SQVTM, CDR2 ANQGSEA. Trimming took off 4 bases at V and 0 bases at J, with 10 bases between the two ends. CDR3 sequence reads: CSVVEWSSYEQYF. DNA for the CDR3: TGCAGCGTTGTTGAGTGGAGCTCCTACGAGCAGTACTTC.

This clone has just a few counts. The rearrangement uses TRBV2 and TRBJ2-1, with a weak D call TRBD2 (5 bases). This CDR3 contains 15 residues. Between the trimmed V and J ends, which lost 6 bases and 0 bases, there was a span of 12 bases. CDR1 SNHLY and CDR2 FYNNEI come from the germline V gene. The CDR3 bases are TGTGCCAGCAGGCCCCACACTAGCTCCTACAATGAGCAGTTCTTC. Its translation: CASRPHTSSYNEQFF.

The chain carries TRBV5-1 and TRBJ2-5; the match to TRBD2 covers 11 bases. J was trimmed by 4 bases and V by 4 bases; bases with no gene match: 6. The germline V gene has CDR1 SGHRS and CDR2 YFSETQ. This CDR3 spans 15 amino acids. CDR3 residues: CASSPGLAGGETQYF. The DNA of the CDR3 is TGCGCCAGCAGCCCCGGGCTAGCGGGAGGAGAGACCCAGTACTTC.

This clone was detected a few times. The chain is built from TRBV4-3 and TRBJ2-3; 8 positions agree with TRBD2. The CDR3 consists of 17 residues. The germline V gene has CDR1 LGHNA and CDR2 YSLEER. Trimming at V came to 0 bases and at J to 2 bases, leaving 7 bases not matched to a gene. The CDR3 DNA follows: TGCGCCAGCAGCCAAGATATACCTAGCGGGTTCACAGATACGCAGTATTTT. This translates into CASSQDIPSGFTDTQYF.

The chain combines TRBV9 with TRBJ2-1, with 7 bases lining up with TRBD1. Unmatched junction bases numbered 7, after V lost 4 bases and J lost 0 bases. This CDR3 comprises 16 residues. Germline lookup yields CDR1 SGDLS and CDR2 YYNGEE. The CDR3 is CASSILGQSSYNEQFF. In DNA form, the CDR3 reads TGTGCCAGCAGCATTCTGGGACAGAGCTCCTACAATGAGCAGTTCTTC. Full variable domain (rest looked up from reference TRBV9 and TRBJ2-1): DSGVTQTPKHLITATGQRVTLRCSPRSGDLSVYWYQQSLDQGLQFLIQYYNGEERAKGNILERFSAQQFPDLHSELNLSSLELGDSALYFCASSILGQSSYNEQFFGPGTRLTVL.

This chain joins TRBV9 and TRBJ2-1; 8 nucleotides match TRBD2. This CDR3 region has 18 residues. J gave up 4 bases and V 0 bases, and 12 bases lay outside the gene matches. In germline, CDR1 is SGDLS, CDR2 YYNGEE. CDR3 in DNA: TGTGCCAGCAGCGTAGGAATCCGTAGCGGGAACGGATACAATGAGCAGTTCTTC. The encoded protein is CASSVGIRSGNGYNEQFF. Variable domain in full (rest from reference TRBV9 and TRBJ2-1): DSGVTQTPKHLITATGQRVTLRCSPRSGDLSVYWYQQSLDQGLQFLIQYYNGEERAKGNILERFSAQQFPDLHSELNLSSLELGDSALYFCASSVGIRSGNGYNEQFFGPGTRLTVL.

About this clone: Other DNA sequences of this sample code for an identical CDR3. The genes are TRBV28 and TRBJ1-2; 8 nucleotides line up with TRBD1. The CDR3 totals 13 residues. V lost 6 bases and J lost 6; bases outside the gene matches: 6. Germline CDR1 reads MDHEN; CDR2 reads SYDVKM. Written as DNA, the CDR3 is TGTGCCAGCAGACCCTCAGGGGGCAATGGCTACACCTTC. This gives the protein CASRPSGGNGYTF.

This clone has just a few counts. The chain links TRBV7-6 to TRBJ2-7; no reliable D call. The length of the CDR3 is 13 residues. Trimming removed 8 bases at V and 0 bases at J, with 11 bases between. Per germline, CDR1 SGHVS and CDR2 FNYEAQ. The CDR3 nucleotides read TGTGCCAGCTCTGAGACGTACTCCTACGAGCAGTACTTC. It codes for CASSETYSYEQYF.

This clone has only a few counts. The genes are TRBV23-1 and TRBJ1-1, with 9 bases lining up with TRBD1. TRBV23-1 is known as an ORF, though its function is uncertain. V gave up 4 bases and J gave up 4 bases; unmatched junction bases: 13. The CDR3 totals 17 residues. The CDR3 spells CASSLFLVDRGRTEAFF. The CDR3 DNA follows: TGCGCCAGCAGTCTTTTCCTTGTGGACAGGGGTCGCACTGAAGCTTTCTTT.

The table lists this clone with a few counts. The chain links TRBV5-5 to TRBJ2-3; D is possibly TRBD1 (5 bases). V dropped 1 base and J dropped 4 bases, with 13 bases sitting between them. This CDR3 has 15 amino acids. The germline V gene encodes CDR1 SGHKS and CDR2 YYEKEE (reference sequence). CDR3 DNA sequence: TGTGCCAGCAGCTTGTCGGTGGGGCGCGCAGATACGCAGTATTTT. Translated, it gives CASSLSVGRADTQYF.

Remarks on this clone: The sample carries other DNA sequences with the same CDR3. The rearrangement uses TRBV7-9 and TRBJ2-5; D uncertain. The V end lost 1 base, the J end lost 1 base, and 4 bases lay between the germline ends. This CDR3 is 13 amino acids long. Germline V gene lookup returns CDR1 SEHNR and CDR2 FQNEAQ (reference sequence). The CDR3 DNA follows: TGTGCCAGCAGCTTAGGGTCCCAAGAGACCCAGTACTTC. Translating it yields CASSLGSQETQYF.

The chain couples TRBV25-1 to TRBJ2-3, with a tentative D call TRBD2 (5 bases). Deletions cut 3 bases from V and 6 bases from J, with 10 bases between. This CDR3 is built from 13 residues. Germline V CDR1 and CDR2: MGHDK, SYGVNS. Here the CDR3 DNA reads TGTGCCAGCAGTGACGGGGTGGCGGATACGCAGTATTTT. This sequence encodes CASSDGVADTQYF.

This clone was picked up a small number of times. This chain joins TRBV30 and TRBJ2-7, with TRBD1 identical over 9 bases. CDR1 is GTSNPN and CDR2 is SVGIG in the germline V gene (reference sequence). This CDR3 is 15 amino acids long. Trimming at V came to 2 bases and at J to 4 bases, leaving 9 bases not matched to a gene. For the CDR3, the DNA is TGTGCCTGGAGTCCCCCCGGGACAGGGTTTTACGAGCAGTACTTC. Translating it yields CAWSPPGTGFYEQYF.

This clone has more than one count but fewer than ten. The rearrangement uses TRBV12-5 and TRBJ2-1, with TRBD2 as a possible D gene (5 bases). V dropped 6 bases and J dropped 10 bases, with 13 bases sitting between them. The V gene's germline CDR1 is LGHNT and CDR2 FRNRAP. The CDR3 length is 12 residues. The CDR3 nucleotides are TGTGCTAGTGGCACGGAAGCGGTCGAGCAGTTCTTC. Its protein product is CASGTEAVEQFF. Supplemented by reference TRBV12-5 and TRBJ2-1, the full variable domain reads DARVTQTPRHKVTEMGQEVTMRCQPILGHNTVFWYRQTMMQGLELLAYFRNRAPLDDSGMPKDRFSAEMPDATLATLKIQPSEPRDSAVYFCASGTEAVEQFFGPGTRLTVL.

The CDR3 reads CSVGTCPVAKNIQYF. The CDR3 DNA is TGCAGCGTGGGAACCTGTCCGGTAGCCAAAAACATTCAGTACTTC. The chain recombines TRBV29-1 with TRBJ2-4, with D hard to call. The V gene lost 6 bases and the J gene lost 0 bases, with 15 bases spanning the gap. Per the germline V gene, CDR1 is SQVTM and CDR2 is ANQGSEA. This CDR3 contains 15 residues. Variable domain in full (rest from reference TRBV29-1 and TRBJ2-4): SAVISQKPSRDICQRGTSLTIQCQVDSQVTMMFWYRQQPGQSLTLIATANQGSEATYESGFVIDKFPISRPNLTFSTLTVSNMSPEDSSIYLCSVGTCPVAKNIQYFGAGTRLSVL.

This clone was seen a single time. The rearrangement joins TRBV4-2 to TRBJ2-7; 9 nucleotides line up with TRBD2. Germline values: CDR1 LGHNA, CDR2 YNFKEQ. J was trimmed by 2 bases and V by 1 base; bases with no gene match: 6. This CDR3 spans 16 amino acids. CDR3 coding DNA: TGTGCCAGCAGCCAAGCCGGCGGGAGGGGGCCCTACGAGCAGTACTTC. It translates to CASSQAGGRGPYEQYF.

Here the CDR3 reads CASSVAAGGPYNEQFF. The CDR3 DNA reads as TGTGCCAGCAGCGTAGCGGCGGGAGGGCCCTACAATGAGCAGTTCTTC. The V and J genes are TRBV9 and TRBJ2-1; 9 bases match TRBD2. The CDR3 runs to 16 residues. The V and J ends lost 0 bases and 2 bases, in that order; junction bases with no gene match: 3. Germline V gene sequence: CDR1 SGDLS, CDR2 YYNGEE.

The V call is TRBV30, the J call TRBJ2-1; 13 bases map to TRBD2. The CDR3 is made up of 19 amino acids. Germline CDR1 reads GTSNPN; CDR2 reads SVGIG (reference sequence). J was trimmed by 0 bases and V by 1 base; bases with no gene match: 9. CDR3 region: CAWSGSGTSGMSSYNEQFF. The DNA for the CDR3 is TGTGCCTGGAGTGGTTCCGGGACTAGCGGGATGAGCTCCTACAATGAGCAGTTCTTC.

A few counts support this clone. The V gene is TRBV7-9, the J gene TRBJ2-5; 12 nucleotides align to TRBD2. The CDR3 loop spans 14 amino acids. V lost 8 bases and J lost 4; bases outside the gene matches: 5. Germline-derived CDR1 and CDR2 are SEHNR and FQNEAQ (reference sequence). The CDR3 region has the DNA TGTGCCAGCGAGCCTAGCGGGAGGGCAGAGACCCAGTACTTC. Translation gives CASEPSGRAETQYF.

This clone turned up a few times. The chain uses TRBV5-4 and TRBJ2-5; D not resolved. The length of the CDR3 is 13 residues. The germline V gene encodes CDR1 SGHNT and CDR2 YYREEE (reference sequence). Trimming took off 4 bases at V and 1 base at J, with 8 bases between the two ends. CDR3 sequence (DNA): TGTGCCAGCAGCGTTGCTAGCCAAGAGACCCAGTACTTC. Translating gives CASSVASQETQYF.

V usage is TRBV29-1 and J usage is TRBJ2-7, with D maybe TRBD1 (6 bases). Germline CDR1 and CDR2: SQVTM and ANQGSEA. V lost 6 bases and J lost 4, with 13 bases in between. The CDR3 covers 12 residues. The CDR3 sequence is CSVTTGVYEQYF. Written as DNA, the CDR3 is TGCAGCGTGACGACAGGCGTTTACGAGCAGTACTTC.

This clone was detected once. The J gene is TRBJ1-4, the V gene TRBV5-4; the D is unclear. This CDR3 spans 13 amino acids. The ends were cut back, 0 bases at V and 4 bases at J, with 4 bases in the middle. The V gene's germline CDR1 is SGHNT and CDR2 YYREEE (reference sequence). The CDR3 reads CASSLGSNEKLFF. CDR3 sequence (DNA): TGTGCCAGCAGCTTGGGCAGTAATGAAAAACTGTTTTTT.

This clone was counted a few times. The rearrangement links TRBV28 to TRBJ1-5; the match to TRBD1 covers 9 bases. The CDR3 covers 14 residues. CDR1 and CDR2 from the germline V gene are MDHEN and SYDVKM. V was clipped by 4 bases and J by 6 bases; unmatched bases: 4. The CDR3 reads CASSSGQGTQPQHF. The CDR3 DNA sequence: TGTGCCAGCAGTTCCGGACAGGGGACTCAGCCCCAGCATTTT.

The chain combines TRBV10-3 with TRBJ1-1; D remains unclear. V was clipped by 4 bases and J by 1 base, with 19 bases between them. The CDR3 length is 17 residues. Per germline, CDR1 ENHRY and CDR2 SYGVKD. The CDR3 bases are TGTGCCATCAGTGCCACTAAAAGCAGTTCCGGGAACACTGAAGCTTTCTTT. The encoded protein is CAISATKSSSGNTEAFF.

This clone was seen more than once but under ten times. This CDR3 is CASNLAGGAYNEQFF. Written as DNA, the CDR3 is TGTGCCAGCAACCTAGCGGGAGGGGCCTACAATGAGCAGTTCTTC. The chain joins TRBV6-6 to TRBJ2-1, with 12 bases identical to TRBD2. This CDR3 contains 15 residues. The junction had 3 bases not matched to a gene; V was cut back by 7 bases and J by 2 bases. In germline, CDR1 is MNHNY, CDR2 SVGAGI (reference sequence).